The 18 T cell receptor beta chains reported below all come from one sample, sequenced in a study of response to subunit inactivated influenza vaccine (dated by TCRdb to 2017 to 2018). Libraries were constructed by RT-PCR. TCRdb shows the sequencer as Illumina HiSeq 2500. The public sequencing data were trimmed at Q25 with fastp and processed into clonotypes with MiXCR by TCRdb, which kept only in-frame beta chains. Every CDR3 protein is listed once, alongside the most common genes and DNA of its rows. In this sample the table shows approximately 520,000 distinct CDR3 sequences, 16% of which occur a single time. Roughly 3% of the sample goes to the ten largest clones. The input for sequencing was CD4+ T cells sorted from PBMCs, taken about 23 months after vaccination. These receptors originate from a man aged 45 to 75 who received an inactivated influenza vaccine. Donor details come from another sample of the same person, matched by shared clones.

The chain employs TRBV12-3 or TRBV12-4 and TRBJ2-2, with D unclear. Trimming cost V 4 bases and J 5 bases, with 14 bases left between them. The CDR3 spans 15 residues. CDR3 sequence reads: CASSYGVFRTGELFF. The CDR3 DNA reads as TGTGCCAGCAGTTATGGGGTCTTCAGGACCGGGGAGCTGTTTTTT.

The J gene is TRBJ1-5, the V gene TRBV20-1; TRBD1 is a possible D gene (6 bases). The CDR3 covers 14 residues. CDR1 and CDR2 from the germline V gene are DFQATT and SNEGSKA (reference sequence). Between the trimmed V and J ends, which lost 3 bases and 4 bases, there was a span of 13 bases. CDR3 in amino acids: CSASQGSINQPQHF. CDR3 coding DNA: TGCAGTGCTAGTCAGGGGTCTATAAATCAGCCCCAGCATTTT.

This clonotype was counted ten times or more. This chain uses TRBV5-1 with TRBJ1-5, with a weak D call TRBD1 (5 bases). The V end was cut by 4 bases, the J end by 1 base, with 21 bases between. The length of the CDR3 is 18 residues. Germline CDR1 reads SGHRS; CDR2 reads YFSETQ. The chain's CDR3 is CASSMCRDSLRSNQPQHF. In DNA, the CDR3 is TGCGCCAGCAGCATGTGTCGTGACAGTCTTCGGAGCAATCAGCCCCAGCATTTT.

This clonotype was seen just once. Here the CDR3 DNA reads TGCAGTGCTAGTCGCGGAGGGTACCAAGAGACCCAGTACTTC. Protein sequence: CSASRGGYQETQYF. The rearrangement links TRBV20-1 to TRBJ2-5; maybe TRBD2 (6 bases). Germline V CDR1 and CDR2: DFQATT, SNEGSKA (reference sequence). V was pared by 3 bases and J by 0 bases, with 11 bases between. The CDR3 sequence is 14 residues long.

This clonotype was recorded a few times. This chain connects TRBV3-1 to TRBJ2-1; 15 bases map to TRBD2. Germline trimming cut 4 bases from V and 8 bases from J; bases unmatched to any gene: 6. The germline V gene encodes CDR1 LGHDT and CDR2 YNNKEL (reference sequence). This CDR3 spans 16 amino acids. This CDR3 reads CASSRTSGRAQDEQFF. CDR3 DNA sequence: TGTGCCAGCAGCCGGACTAGCGGGAGGGCCCAAGATGAGCAGTTCTTC.

This clonotype was seen repeatedly, ten times or more. The chain is built from TRBV6-1 and TRBJ2-5, with 7 nucleotides matching TRBD1. From germline, CDR1 is MNHNS and CDR2 SASEGT. The ends lost 5 bases at V and 3 bases at J; junction bases unmatched: 6. This CDR3 comprises 14 residues. CDR3 loop: CASSHDRAKETQYF. CDR3 in DNA: TGTGCCAGCAGTCATGACAGGGCGAAAGAGACCCAGTACTTC.

V gene TRBV20-1 combines with J gene TRBJ2-3, with TRBD2 matching 10 bases. Looked up from germline, CDR1 is DFQATT and CDR2 is SNEGSKA (reference sequence). The length of the CDR3 is 17 residues. With V trimmed by 0 bases and J by 4 bases, 10 bases remained unmatched. Here the CDR3 DNA reads TGCAGTGCTAGAGAGCCCAAGCGGGAGGGCCGGGCAGATACGCAGTATTTT. It encodes CSAREPKREGRADTQYF.

The chain links TRBV28 to TRBJ2-7, with TRBD2 as a possible D gene (7 bases). The length of the CDR3 is 15 residues. The germline CDR1 and CDR2 sequences are MDHEN and SYDVKM. Deletions cut 4 bases from V and 4 bases from J, with 17 bases between. The CDR3 is CASSSGVGGRYEQYF. The DNA for the CDR3 is TGTGCCAGCAGTTCCGGGGTCGGGGGGCGGTACGAGCAGTACTTC.

This chain links TRBV18 with TRBJ2-1, with 11 positions matching TRBD2. The CDR3 loop spans 14 amino acids. V dropped 4 bases and J dropped 6; count of bases not matched to a gene: 2. Germline V gene data show CDR1 as KGHSH and CDR2 as LQKENI. The CDR3 loop reads CASSQGTSGNEQFF. The CDR3 nucleotides are TGTGCCAGCTCACAAGGGACTAGCGGCAATGAGCAGTTCTTC. The full variable domain, completed using reference TRBV18 and TRBJ2-1, is NAGVMQNPRHLVRRRGQEARLRCSPMKGHSHVYWYRQLPEEGLKFMVYLQKENIIDESGMPKERFSAEFPKEGPSILRIQQVVRGDSAAYFCASSQGTSGNEQFFGPGTRLTVL.

There are a few counts of this clonotype. The gene calls are TRBV20-1 and TRBJ2-2; 8 nucleotides match TRBD1. With 1 base clipped from V and 6 bases from J, the junction kept 4 bases outside the gene matches. The CDR3 is 14 amino acids. Germline lookup yields CDR1 DFQATT and CDR2 SNEGSKA (reference sequence). The CDR3 sequence: CSARAQGAAGELFF. CDR3 DNA: TGCAGTGCTAGAGCCCAGGGGGCTGCCGGGGAGCTGTTTTTT.

This rearrangement joins TRBV20-1 to TRBJ1-5; a weak D match, TRBD1 (6 bases). The CDR3 is 13 residues long. Trimming cost V 2 bases and J 7 bases, with 12 bases left between them. CDR1 and CDR2 (germline): DFQATT, SNEGSKA (reference sequence). This CDR3 reads CSARRGAGQPQHF. Here the CDR3 DNA reads TGCAGTGCTAGACGGGGGGCCGGGCAGCCCCAGCATTTT.

The chain employs TRBV20-1 and TRBJ1-5, with a possible D match to TRBD1 (5 bases). Trimming removed 6 bases at V and 5 bases at J, with 14 bases between. From germline, CDR1 is DFQATT and CDR2 SNEGSKA (reference sequence). The CDR3 has 13 residues. The CDR3 spells CSARALVDQPQHF. CDR3 DNA: TGCAGTGCCAGGGCCCTCGTGGATCAGCCCCAGCATTTT.

This clonotype was observed a few times. V gene TRBV19 combines with J gene TRBJ2-7; TRBD1 matches at 7 bases. Germline CDR1 reads LNHDA; CDR2 reads SQIVND (reference sequence). The CDR3 extends over 14 amino acids. The V segment lost 6 bases and the J segment 1 base; nucleotides outside the gene matches: 6. CDR3 DNA sequence: TGTGCCAGTAGCCAACCGGGACAGTCCTACGAGCAGTACTTC. Translating gives CASSQPGQSYEQYF.

V and J are TRBV12-3 or TRBV12-4 and TRBJ2-5; D call uncertain. Trimming took off 7 bases at V and 7 bases at J, with 13 bases between the two ends. The CDR3 covers 12 residues. This CDR3 reads CASMTSDGTQYF. The CDR3 DNA follows: TGTGCCAGCATGACTTCTGATGGGACCCAGTACTTC.

CDR3 bases: TGCGCCAGCAGCTTGGGTGGGTCAGGGGCTCTGGAGACCCAGTACTTC. The encoded protein is CASSLGGSGALETQYF. V usage is TRBV5-1 and J usage is TRBJ2-5, with D possibly being TRBD1 (6 bases). Trimming stripped 0 bases from V and 5 bases from J, with 17 bases between. Per the germline V gene, CDR1 is SGHRS and CDR2 is YFSETQ. The CDR3 is made up of 16 amino acids.

The V call is TRBV15, the J call TRBJ2-3; the D is unclear. CDR1 and CDR2 (germline): LNHNV, YYDKDF (reference sequence). The germline V and J ends were trimmed by 9 bases and 1 base, with 11 bases remaining between them. The CDR3 covers 13 residues. DNA of the CDR3: TGTGCCACTACTAACGGCCGCACAGATACGCAGTATTTT. This translates into CATTNGRTDTQYF.

This clonotype was found many times. J is TRBJ2-3 and V is TRBV20-1; 8 nucleotides line up with TRBD2. Per the germline V gene, CDR1 is DFQATT and CDR2 is SNEGSKA (reference sequence). V gave up 5 bases and J gave up 2 bases; unmatched junction bases: 9. This CDR3 has 15 residues. The CDR3 sequence: CSASGSGGLTDTQYF. DNA of the CDR3: TGCAGTGCTTCAGGGAGCGGGGGCCTCACAGATACGCAGTATTTT.

This CDR3 is CASSQGTSGLQQFF. The CDR3 nucleotides are TGCGCCAGCAGCCAGGGGACTAGCGGTCTGCAGCAGTTCTTC. The rearrangement joins TRBV5-1 to TRBJ2-1, with TRBD2 identical over 11 bases. Germline CDR1 is SGHRS and CDR2 is YFSETQ. CDR3 length: 14 amino acids. Trimming cost V 4 bases and J 11 bases; bases outside gene matches: 8.